Sequencing of this T cell receptor beta chain was carried out in a study of blood T cell repertoires in COVID-19. The wider study: The study drew acute and convalescent COVID-19 samples from the United States, Italy and Spain. T cells, B-cell-depleted T cells, or PBMCs supplied cDNA or gDNA.

Germline lookup yields CDR1 MNHEY and CDR2 SMNVEV (reference sequence). With 3 bases clipped from V and 5 bases from J, the junction kept 0 bases outside the gene matches. The CDR3 loop spans 15 amino acids. In the study's own analysis: Counts of nucleated cells, estimated from reference gene primer amplification, were obtained. Assay: immunoSEQ multiplex PCR; the TCRdb copy retains only in-frame clones and omits some. D and trimming were read from the DNA, whereas the V and J calls and clone size are those reported in that table. The table records about 210,000 clones, approximately 78% of them present only once.

Specimen: peripheral blood. The V and J genes are TRBV27 and TRBJ2-2; 13 nucleotides line up with TRBD2. This TCR came from a woman between 40 and 55 years old with acute or convalescent COVID-19. Here the CDR3 reads CASSLGLAGTGELFF. CDR3 in DNA: TGTGCCAGCAGTTTGGGACTAGCGGGAACCGGGGAGCTGTTTTTT.